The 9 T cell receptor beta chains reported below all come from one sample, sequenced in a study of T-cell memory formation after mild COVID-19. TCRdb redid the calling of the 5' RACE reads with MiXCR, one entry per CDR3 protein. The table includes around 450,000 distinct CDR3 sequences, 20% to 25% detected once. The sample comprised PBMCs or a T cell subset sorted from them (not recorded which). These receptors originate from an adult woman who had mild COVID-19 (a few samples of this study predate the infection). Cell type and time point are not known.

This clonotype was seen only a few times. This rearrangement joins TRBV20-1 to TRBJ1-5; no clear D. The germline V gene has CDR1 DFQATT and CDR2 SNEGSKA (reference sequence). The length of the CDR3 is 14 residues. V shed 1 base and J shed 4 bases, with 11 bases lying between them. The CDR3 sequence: CSARGGGGNQPQHF. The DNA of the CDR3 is TGCAGTGCTAGAGGGGGAGGAGGGAATCAGCCCCAGCATTTT.

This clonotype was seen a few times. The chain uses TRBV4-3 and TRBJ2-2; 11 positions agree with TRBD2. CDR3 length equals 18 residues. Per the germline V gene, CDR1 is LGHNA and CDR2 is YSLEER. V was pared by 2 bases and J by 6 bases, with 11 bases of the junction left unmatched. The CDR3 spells CASSQLRLAGGEAGELFF. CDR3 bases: TGCGCCAGCAGCCAACTACGCCTAGCGGGAGGCGAGGCCGGGGAGCTGTTTTTT.

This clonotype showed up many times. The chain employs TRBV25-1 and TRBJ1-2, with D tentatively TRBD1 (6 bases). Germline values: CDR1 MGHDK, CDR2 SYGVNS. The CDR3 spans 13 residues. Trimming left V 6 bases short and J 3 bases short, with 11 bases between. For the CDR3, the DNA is TGTGCCAGCAGCGGGGGCAGGGACTATGGCTACACCTTC. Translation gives CASSGGRDYGYTF.

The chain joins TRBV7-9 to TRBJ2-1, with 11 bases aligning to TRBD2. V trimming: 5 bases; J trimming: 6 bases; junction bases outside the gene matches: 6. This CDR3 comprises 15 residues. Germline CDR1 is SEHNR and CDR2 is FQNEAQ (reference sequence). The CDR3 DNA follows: TGTGCCAGCAGCGATAGCGGGAGGGCCGTCAATGAGCAGTTCTTC. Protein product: CASSDSGRAVNEQFF.

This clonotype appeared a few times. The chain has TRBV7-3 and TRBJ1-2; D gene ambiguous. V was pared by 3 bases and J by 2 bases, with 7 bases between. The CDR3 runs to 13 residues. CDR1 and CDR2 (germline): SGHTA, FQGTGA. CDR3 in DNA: TGTGCCAGCAGCTTTAACGGCAACTATGGCTACACCTTC. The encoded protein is CASSFNGNYGYTF.

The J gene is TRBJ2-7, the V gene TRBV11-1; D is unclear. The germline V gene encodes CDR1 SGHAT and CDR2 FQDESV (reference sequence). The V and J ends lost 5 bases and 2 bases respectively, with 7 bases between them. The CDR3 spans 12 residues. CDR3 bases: TGTGCCAGCAGCCCGAACGCCTACGAGCAGTACTTC. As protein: CASSPNAYEQYF.

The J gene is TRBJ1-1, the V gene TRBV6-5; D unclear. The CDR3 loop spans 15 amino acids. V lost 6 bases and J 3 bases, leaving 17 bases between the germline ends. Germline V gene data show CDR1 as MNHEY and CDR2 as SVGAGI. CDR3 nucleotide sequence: TGTGCCAGCAGGCCCGACCTCGGAGGAGACACTGAAGCTTTCTTT. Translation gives CASRPDLGGDTEAFF.

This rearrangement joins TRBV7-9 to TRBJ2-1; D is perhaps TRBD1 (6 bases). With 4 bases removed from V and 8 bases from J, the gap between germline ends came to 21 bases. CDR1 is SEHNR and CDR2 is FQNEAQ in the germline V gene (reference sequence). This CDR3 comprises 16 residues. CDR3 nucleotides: TGTGCCAGCAGCTCCCCCGGGCAGGGGCGGCCCCATGAGCAGTTCTTC. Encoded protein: CASSSPGQGRPHEQFF.

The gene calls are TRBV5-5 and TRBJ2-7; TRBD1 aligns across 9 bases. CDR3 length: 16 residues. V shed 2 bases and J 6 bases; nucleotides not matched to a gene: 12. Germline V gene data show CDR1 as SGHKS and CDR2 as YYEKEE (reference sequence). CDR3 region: CASSFSLPGQGSEQYF. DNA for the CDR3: TGTGCCAGCAGCTTCAGCTTGCCGGGACAGGGCTCCGAGCAGTACTTC. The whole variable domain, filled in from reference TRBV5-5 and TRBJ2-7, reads DAGVTQSPTHLIKTRGQQVTLRCSPISGHKSVSWYQQVLGQGPQFIFQYYEKEERGRGNFPDRFSARQFPNYSSELNVNALLLGDSALYLCASSFSLPGQGSEQYFGPGTRLTVT.